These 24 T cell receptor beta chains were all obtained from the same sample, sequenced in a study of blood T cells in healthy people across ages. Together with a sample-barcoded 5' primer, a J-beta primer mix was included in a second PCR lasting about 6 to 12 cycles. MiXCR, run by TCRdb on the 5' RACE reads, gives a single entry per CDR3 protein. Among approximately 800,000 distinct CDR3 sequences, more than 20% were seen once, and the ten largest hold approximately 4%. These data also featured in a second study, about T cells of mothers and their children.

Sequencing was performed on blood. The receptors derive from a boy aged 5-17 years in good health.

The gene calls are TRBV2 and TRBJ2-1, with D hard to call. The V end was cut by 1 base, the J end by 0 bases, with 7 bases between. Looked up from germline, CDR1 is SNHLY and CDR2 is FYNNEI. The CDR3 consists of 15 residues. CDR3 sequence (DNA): TGTGCCAGCAGTGAAGACAGTAGCTCCTACAATGAGCAGTTCTTC. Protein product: CASSEDSSSYNEQFF.

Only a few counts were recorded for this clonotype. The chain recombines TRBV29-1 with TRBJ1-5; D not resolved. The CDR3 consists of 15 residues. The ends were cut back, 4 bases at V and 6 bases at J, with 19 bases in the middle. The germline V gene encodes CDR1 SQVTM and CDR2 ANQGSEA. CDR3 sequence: CSVVRVGRECQPQHF. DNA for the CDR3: TGCAGCGTTGTTCGAGTGGGGAGGGAATGTCAGCCCCAGCATTTT. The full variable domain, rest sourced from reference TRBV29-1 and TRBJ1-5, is SAVISQKPSRDICQRGTSLTIQCQVDSQVTMMFWYRQQPGQSLTLIATANQGSEATYESGFVIDKFPISRPNLTFSTLTVSNMSPEDSSIYLCSVVRVGRECQPQHFGDGTRLSIL.

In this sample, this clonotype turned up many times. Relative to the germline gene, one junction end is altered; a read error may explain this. CDR3 sequence reads: CASRDSYNEQFF. In DNA, the CDR3 is TGTGCCAGCAGAGACTCCTACAATGAGCAGTTCTTC. The chain couples TRBV10-2 to TRBJ2-1; D is unclear. Germline CDR1 and CDR2: WSHSY and SAAADI. The CDR3 length is 12 residues.

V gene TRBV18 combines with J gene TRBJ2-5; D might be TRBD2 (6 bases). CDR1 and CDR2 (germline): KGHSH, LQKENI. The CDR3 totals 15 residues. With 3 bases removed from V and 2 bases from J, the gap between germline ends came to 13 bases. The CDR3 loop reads CASSPGDLFQETQYF. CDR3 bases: TGTGCCAGCTCACCTGGGGACTTATTTCAAGAGACCCAGTACTTC.

CDR3 loop: CRISRGFTGELFF. The DNA for the CDR3 is TGCAGAATAAGCAGGGGATTCACCGGGGAGCTGTTTTTT. The rearrangement links TRBV20-1 to TRBJ2-2; D is perhaps TRBD1 (6 bases). Germline assignment: CDR1 DFQATT and CDR2 SNEGSKA (reference sequence). The CDR3 extends over 13 amino acids.

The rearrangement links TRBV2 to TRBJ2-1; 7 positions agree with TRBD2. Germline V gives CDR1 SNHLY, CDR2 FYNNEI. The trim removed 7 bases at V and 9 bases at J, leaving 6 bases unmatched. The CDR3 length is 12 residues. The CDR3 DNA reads TGTGCCAGCACAGGCTGGGGGGGTGAGCAGTTCTTC. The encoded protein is CASTGWGGEQFF.

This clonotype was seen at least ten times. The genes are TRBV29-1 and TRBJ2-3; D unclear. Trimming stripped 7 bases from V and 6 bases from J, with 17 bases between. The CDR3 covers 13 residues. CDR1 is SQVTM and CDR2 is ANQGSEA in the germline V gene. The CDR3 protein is CSATAWSVDTQYF. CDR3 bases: TGCAGCGCCACAGCGTGGAGCGTGGATACGCAGTATTTT.

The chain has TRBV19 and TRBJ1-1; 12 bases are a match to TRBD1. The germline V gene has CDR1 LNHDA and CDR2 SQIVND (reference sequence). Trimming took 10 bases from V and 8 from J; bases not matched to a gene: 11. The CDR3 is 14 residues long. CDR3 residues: CATTGTGGLWEAFF. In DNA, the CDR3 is TGTGCCACCACCGGGACAGGGGGCCTGTGGGAAGCTTTCTTT.

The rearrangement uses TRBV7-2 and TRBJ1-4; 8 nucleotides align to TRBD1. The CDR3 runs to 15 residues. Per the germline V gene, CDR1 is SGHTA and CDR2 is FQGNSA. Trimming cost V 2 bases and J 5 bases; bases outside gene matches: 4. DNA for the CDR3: TGTGCCAGCAGCTTAAGAGACAGGGGAAATGAAAAACTGTTTTTT. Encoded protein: CASSLRDRGNEKLFF.

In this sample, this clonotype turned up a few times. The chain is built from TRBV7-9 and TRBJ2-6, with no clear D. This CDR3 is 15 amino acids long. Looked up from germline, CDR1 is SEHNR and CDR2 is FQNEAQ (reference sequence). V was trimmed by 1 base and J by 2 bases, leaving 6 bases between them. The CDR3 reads CASSLEEAGANVLTF. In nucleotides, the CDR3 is TGTGCCAGCAGCTTAGAAGAGGCTGGGGCCAACGTCCTGACTTTC.

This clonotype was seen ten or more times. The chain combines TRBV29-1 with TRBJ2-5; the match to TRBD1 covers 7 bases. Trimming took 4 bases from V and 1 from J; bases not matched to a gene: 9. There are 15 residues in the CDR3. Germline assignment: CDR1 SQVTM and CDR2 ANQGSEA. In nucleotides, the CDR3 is TGCAGCGTTGTCCCGCCGGGACAGAGCCAAGAGACCCAGTACTTC. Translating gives CSVVPPGQSQETQYF.

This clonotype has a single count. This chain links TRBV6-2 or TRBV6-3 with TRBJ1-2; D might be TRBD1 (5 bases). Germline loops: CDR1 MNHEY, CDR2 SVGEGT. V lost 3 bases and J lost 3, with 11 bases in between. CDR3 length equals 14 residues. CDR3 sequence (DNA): TGTGCCAGCAGTTATCAGGGCGAGTACTATGGCTACACCTTC. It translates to CASSYQGEYYGYTF.

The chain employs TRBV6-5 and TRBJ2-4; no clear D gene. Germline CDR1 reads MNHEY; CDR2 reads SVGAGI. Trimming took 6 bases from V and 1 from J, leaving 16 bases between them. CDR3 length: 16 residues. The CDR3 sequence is CASSPSLTNAKNIQYF. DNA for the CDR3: TGTGCCAGCAGCCCCTCCCTGACAAACGCCAAAAACATTCAGTACTTC.

The CDR3 spells CASSTRSGYEQYF. DNA for the CDR3: TGCGCCAGCTCGACAAGATCCGGGTACGAGCAGTACTTC. V gene TRBV5-1 combines with J gene TRBJ2-7, with D unresolved. Germline V gene lookup returns CDR1 SGHRS and CDR2 YFSETQ. V was clipped by 7 bases and J by 4 bases, with 15 bases between them. The CDR3 is 13 amino acids.

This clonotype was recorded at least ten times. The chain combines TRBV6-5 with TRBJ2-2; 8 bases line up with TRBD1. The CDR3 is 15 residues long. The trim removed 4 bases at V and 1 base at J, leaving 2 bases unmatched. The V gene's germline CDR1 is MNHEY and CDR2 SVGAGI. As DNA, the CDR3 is TGTGCCAGCAGTTTAGACAGGGGGAACACCGGGGAGCTGTTTTTT. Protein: CASSLDRGNTGELFF.

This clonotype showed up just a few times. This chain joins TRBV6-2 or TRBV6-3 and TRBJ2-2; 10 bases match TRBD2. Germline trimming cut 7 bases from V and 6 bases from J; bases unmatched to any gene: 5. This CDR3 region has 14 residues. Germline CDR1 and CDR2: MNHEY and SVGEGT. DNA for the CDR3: TGTGCCAGCAAGCGGGAGGGTTTACCCGGGGAGCTGTTTTTT. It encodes CASKREGLPGELFF.

This CDR3 reads CASSLRTEQETQYF. In DNA, the CDR3 is TGTGCCAGCAGCCTTAGGACAGAACAAGAGACCCAGTACTTC. This chain links TRBV3-1 with TRBJ2-5; a weak D match, TRBD1 (6 bases). Germline CDR1 is LGHDT and CDR2 is YNNKEL (reference sequence). With 4 bases removed from V and 2 bases from J, the gap between germline ends came to 11 bases. This CDR3 spans 14 amino acids.

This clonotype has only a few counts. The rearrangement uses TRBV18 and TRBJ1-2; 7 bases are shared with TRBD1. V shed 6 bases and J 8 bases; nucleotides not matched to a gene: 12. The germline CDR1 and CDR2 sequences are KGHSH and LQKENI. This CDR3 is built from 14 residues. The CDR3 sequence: CASSLGQEEGGYTF. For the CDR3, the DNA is TGTGCCAGCTCCCTAGGACAGGAAGAAGGAGGCTACACCTTC.

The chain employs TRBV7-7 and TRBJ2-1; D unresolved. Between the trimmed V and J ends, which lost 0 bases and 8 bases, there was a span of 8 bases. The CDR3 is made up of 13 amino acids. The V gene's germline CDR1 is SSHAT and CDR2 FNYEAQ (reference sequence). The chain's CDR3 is CASSLAPTHEQFF. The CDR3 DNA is TGTGCCAGCAGCTTAGCACCAACCCATGAGCAGTTCTTC.

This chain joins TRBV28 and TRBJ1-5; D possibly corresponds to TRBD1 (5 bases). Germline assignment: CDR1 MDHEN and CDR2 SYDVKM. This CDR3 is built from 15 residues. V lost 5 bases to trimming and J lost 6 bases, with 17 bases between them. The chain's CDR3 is CASSTVWGDGQPQHF. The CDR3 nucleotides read TGTGCCAGCAGTACCGTATGGGGGGATGGTCAGCCCCAGCATTTT. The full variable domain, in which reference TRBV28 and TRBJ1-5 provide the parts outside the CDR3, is DVKVTQSSRYLVKRTGEKVFLECVQDMDHENMFWYRQDPGLGLRLIYFSYDVKMKEKGDIPEGYSVSREKKERFSLILESASTNQTSMYLCASSTVWGDGQPQHFGDGTRLSIL.

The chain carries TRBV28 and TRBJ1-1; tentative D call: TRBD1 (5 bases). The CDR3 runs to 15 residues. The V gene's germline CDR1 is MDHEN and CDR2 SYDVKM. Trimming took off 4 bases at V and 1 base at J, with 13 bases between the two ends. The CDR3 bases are TGTGCCAGCAGTTCCGGGGCGTCGGGGAACACTGAAGCTTTCTTT. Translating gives CASSSGASGNTEAFF.

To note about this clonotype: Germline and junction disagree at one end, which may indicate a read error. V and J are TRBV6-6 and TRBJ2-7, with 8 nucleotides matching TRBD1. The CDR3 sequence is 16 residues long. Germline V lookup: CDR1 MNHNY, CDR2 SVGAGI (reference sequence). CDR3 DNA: TGTGCCAGCAGTTACTCGGGACAGGATCTTTCCTACGATCAGTACTTC. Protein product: CASSYSGQDLSYDQYF.

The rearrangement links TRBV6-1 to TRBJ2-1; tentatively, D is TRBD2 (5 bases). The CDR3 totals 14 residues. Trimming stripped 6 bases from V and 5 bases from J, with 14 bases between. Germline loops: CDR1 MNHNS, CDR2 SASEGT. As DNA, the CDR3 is TGTGCCAGCAGAGGTGAGGCGACTAACAATGAGCAGTTCTTC. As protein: CASRGEATNNEQFF.

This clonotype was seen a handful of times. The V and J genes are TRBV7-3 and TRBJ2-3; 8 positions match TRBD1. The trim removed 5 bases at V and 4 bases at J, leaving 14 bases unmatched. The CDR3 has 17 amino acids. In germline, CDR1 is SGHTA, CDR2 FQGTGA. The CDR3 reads CASSPGPGRGRPDTQYF. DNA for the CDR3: TGTGCCAGCAGCCCTGGGCCGGGCAGGGGGCGCCCAGATACGCAGTATTTT.